This T cell receptor (beta chain) was observed in a study of beta chain features in type 1 diabetes. Study outcomes and limitations: Patients with Type 1 diabetes showed moderately but significantly shorter TCRB CDR3s in all four CD4+ subsets.

Germline V gene lookup returns CDR1 KGHSH and CDR2 LQKENI. The CDR3 loop spans 17 amino acids. Trimming pared 6 bases from V and 3 bases from J, leaving 18 bases between. Isolated RNA was reverse transcribed in full, so expressed TCRB transcripts were sequenced. The table came from immunoSEQ multiplex PCR; TCRdb's copy has only in-frame clones and leaves some out. The repertoire holds hundreds of thousands of clones, about an eighth seen once, with around 0.04% in the top ten. This clone was seen only a few times. The antigen remains unidentified. This TCR derives from a man aged 18 to 30 with type 1 diabetes. Material: naive CD4+ T cells from blood. This sequence joins TRBV18 and TRBJ1-6; no firm D call. CDR3 coding DNA: TGTGCCAGCTCTCTGATGACCGGCCAGAACTATAATTCACCCCTCCACTTT. Amino acids: CASSLMTGQNYNSPLHF.